Listed below are T cell receptor beta chains from one sample, sequenced in a study of cytomegalovirus exposure and HLA in healthy donors. The assay was immunoSEQ multiplex PCR, and TCRdb's table has in-frame clones only and misses some. In the table there are more than 95,000 clones, more than 60% of which are singletons. Sequenced: PBMCs. Receptors originate from a woman aged 50 to 60 in good health and CMV-seropositive. The CDR3 runs from the conserved cysteine through the conserved F or W. D genes are given only for firm matches. Clone size, where shown, is once, few, many, or a class for clones that have expanded.

clone_size: NA
j_call: TRBJ2-7
cdr3_length: 16
d_call: TRBD2
v_call: TRBV6-6
cdr3_aa: CASSWTSGRSTYEQYF
cdr3_nt: TGTGCCAGCAGTTGGACTAGCGGGAGGTCTACCTACGAGCAGTACTTC

clone_size: NA
j_call: TRBJ1-2
cdr3_length: 13
d_call: NA
v_call: TRBV5-1
cdr3_aa: CASSTTVNYGYTF
cdr3_nt: TGCGCCAGCAGCACCACAGTGAACTATGGCTACACCTTC

clone_size: NA
j_call: TRBJ1-2
cdr3_length: 15
d_call: TRBD1
v_call: TRBV10-3
cdr3_aa: CAISVQSQGNYGYTF
cdr3_nt: TGTGCCATCAGTGTACAGTCACAGGGGAACTATGGCTACACCTTC

clone_size: NA
j_call: TRBJ2-5
cdr3_length: 16
d_call: TRBD2
v_call: TRBV5-1
cdr3_aa: CASSLGGLAGQETQYF
cdr3_nt: TGCGCCAGCAGCTTGGGTGGACTAGCGGGTCAAGAGACCCAGTACTTC

clone_size: NA
j_call: TRBJ1-1
cdr3_length: 18
d_call: TRBD1
v_call: TRBV18
cdr3_aa: CASSPLYLGQGRNTEAFF
cdr3_nt: TGTGCCAGCTCACCCCTTTATTTAGGACAGGGTAGGAACACTGAAGCTTTCTTT

clone_size: NA
j_call: TRBJ1-2
cdr3_length: 11
d_call: TRBD1
v_call: TRBV7-9
cdr3_aa: CASSTQGRYTF
cdr3_nt: TGTGCCAGCAGCACACAGGGGCGCTACACCTTC

clone_size: few
j_call: TRBJ2-7
cdr3_length: 13
d_call: NA
v_call: TRBV18
cdr3_aa: CASSTGEAYEQYF
cdr3_nt: TGTGCCAGCTCAACAGGGGAGGCCTACGAGCAGTACTTC

clone_size: NA
j_call: TRBJ2-7
cdr3_length: 14
d_call: NA
v_call: TRBV11-3
cdr3_aa: CASSSAGGMREQYF
cdr3_nt: TGTGCCAGCAGCTCCGCAGGAGGGATGAGGGAGCAGTACTTC

clone_size: NA
j_call: TRBJ2-7
cdr3_length: 13
d_call: NA
v_call: TRBV4-3
cdr3_aa: CASSPISGSEQYF
cdr3_nt: TGCGCCAGCAGCCCGATTTCCGGGTCCGAGCAGTACTTC

clone_size: NA
j_call: TRBJ2-3
cdr3_length: 16
d_call: TRBD2
v_call: TRBV7-9
cdr3_aa: CASSGQLAGLTDTQYF
cdr3_nt: TGTGCCAGCAGCGGACAACTAGCGGGACTCACAGATACGCAGTATTTT

clone_size: NA
j_call: TRBJ1-5
cdr3_length: 15
d_call: NA
v_call: TRBV25-1
cdr3_aa: CASSAGRGATQPQHF
cdr3_nt: TGTGCCAGCAGTGCCGGCAGGGGAGCGACTCAGCCCCAGCATTTT

clone_size: NA
j_call: TRBJ2-7
cdr3_length: 16
d_call: TRBD2
v_call: TRBV5-1
cdr3_aa: CASSLEPPGLAAEQYF
cdr3_nt: TGCGCCAGCAGCTTGGAACCTCCGGGACTAGCTGCCGAGCAGTACTTC

clone_size: NA
j_call: TRBJ1-6
cdr3_length: 14
d_call: TRBD1
v_call: TRBV25-1
cdr3_aa: CATRPGTGISPLHF
cdr3_nt: TGTGCCACCCGCCCCGGGACAGGAATTTCACCCCTCCACTTT

clone_size: NA
j_call: TRBJ2-3
cdr3_length: 19
d_call: TRBD2
v_call: TRBV10-3
cdr3_aa: CAIRPGLAGGPALTDTQYF
cdr3_nt: TGTGCCATCAGGCCGGGACTAGCGGGAGGGCCCGCGTTAACAGATACGCAGTATTTT

clone_size: NA
j_call: TRBJ2-7
cdr3_length: 14
d_call: TRBD2
v_call: TRBV7-2
cdr3_aa: CASSLAGGLYEQYF
cdr3_nt: TGTGCCAGCAGCTTAGCGGGAGGGCTATACGAGCAGTACTTC

clone_size: NA
j_call: TRBJ1-1
cdr3_length: 14
d_call: NA
v_call: TRBV7-9
cdr3_aa: CASSLAPTNTEAFF
cdr3_nt: TGTGCCAGCAGCCTGGCCCCCACGAACACTGAAGCTTTCTTT

clone_size: NA
j_call: TRBJ2-3
cdr3_length: 17
d_call: NA
v_call: TRBV7-9
cdr3_aa: CASSPPLLKDSTDTQYF
cdr3_nt: TGTGCCAGCAGCCCCCCTCTACTCAAAGATAGCACAGATACGCAGTATTTT

clone_size: NA
j_call: TRBJ2-7
cdr3_length: 15
d_call: TRBD2
v_call: TRBV7-2
cdr3_aa: CASTQAGTSVHEQYF
cdr3_nt: TGTGCCAGCACCCAAGCGGGGACTAGCGTGCACGAGCAGTACTTC

clone_size: NA
j_call: TRBJ2-7
cdr3_length: 14
d_call: TRBD1
v_call: TRBV5-1
cdr3_aa: CASSLAGGPYEQYF
cdr3_nt: TGCGCCAGCAGCTTGGCAGGGGGCCCCTACGAGCAGTACTTC

clone_size: NA
j_call: TRBJ1-1
cdr3_length: 13
d_call: TRBD1
v_call: TRBV6-5
cdr3_aa: CASSLQGAAEAFF
cdr3_nt: TGTGCCAGCAGTTTACAGGGGGCGGCTGAAGCTTTCTTT

clone_size: NA
j_call: TRBJ1-2
cdr3_length: 11
d_call: NA
v_call: TRBV20-1
cdr3_aa: CSARDNYGYTF
cdr3_nt: TGCAGTGCTAGAGATAATTATGGCTACACCTTC

clone_size: NA
j_call: TRBJ1-1
cdr3_length: 15
d_call: NA
v_call: TRBV5-1
cdr3_aa: CASSLDALLNTEAFF
cdr3_nt: TGCGCCAGCAGCTTGGATGCGCTCTTGAACACTGAAGCTTTCTTT

clone_size: NA
j_call: TRBJ2-3
cdr3_length: 16
d_call: TRBD2
v_call: TRBV9
cdr3_aa: CASSPRTSVSTDTQYF
cdr3_nt: TGTGCCAGCAGCCCCCGAACTAGCGTCAGTACAGATACGCAGTATTTT

clone_size: once
j_call: TRBJ2-2
cdr3_length: 13
d_call: NA
v_call: TRBV29-1
cdr3_aa: CSVEGLNTGELFF
cdr3_nt: TGCAGCGTTGAGGGGCTGAACACCGGGGAGCTGTTTTTT

clone_size: NA
j_call: TRBJ2-1
cdr3_length: 16
d_call: NA
v_call: TRBV27
cdr3_aa: CDGNISRLGRDNEQFF
cdr3_nt: TGTGACGGGAACATCTCGAGACTGGGTAGGGATAATGAGCAGTTCTTC

clone_size: few
j_call: TRBJ2-3
cdr3_length: 15
d_call: TRBD2
v_call: TRBV6-4
cdr3_aa: CASSDGGGEGDTQYF
cdr3_nt: TGTGCCAGCAGTGACGGCGGGGGGGAAGGAGATACGCAGTATTTT

clone_size: once
j_call: TRBJ1-2
cdr3_length: 13
d_call: NA
v_call: TRBV30
cdr3_aa: CAWSAGTGYGYTF
cdr3_nt: TGTGCCTGGAGCGCGGGGACGGGCTATGGCTACACCTTC

clone_size: NA
j_call: TRBJ2-7
cdr3_length: 14
d_call: NA
v_call: TRBV5-6
cdr3_aa: CASSPRGSGHEQYF
cdr3_nt: TGTGCCAGCAGCCCCCGGGGTAGCGGCCACGAGCAGTACTTC

clone_size: NA
j_call: TRBJ1-3
cdr3_length: 13
d_call: TRBD1
v_call: TRBV10-3
cdr3_aa: CAIGRGSGNTIYF
cdr3_nt: TGTGCCATCGGCAGGGGGTCTGGAAACACCATATATTTT

clone_size: few
j_call: TRBJ2-6
cdr3_length: 18
d_call: NA
v_call: TRBV4-2
cdr3_aa: CASSQGGGALAGANVLTF
cdr3_nt: TGTGCCAGCAGCCAAGGGGGGGGCGCTTTAGCTGGGGCCAACGTCCTGACTTTC

clone_size: NA
j_call: TRBJ1-2
cdr3_length: 14
d_call: NA
v_call: TRBV29-1
cdr3_aa: CSVGVGSPNYGYTF
cdr3_nt: TGCAGCGTCGGGGTGGGCAGTCCTAACTATGGCTACACCTTC

clone_size: NA
j_call: TRBJ2-5
cdr3_length: 14
d_call: TRBD2
v_call: TRBV5-1
cdr3_aa: CASSLLAGEETQYF
cdr3_nt: TGCGCCAGCAGCTTGTTGGCGGGGGAAGAGACCCAGTACTTC

clone_size: NA
j_call: TRBJ2-7
cdr3_length: 15
d_call: NA
v_call: TRBV7-2
cdr3_aa: CASSQTIAPPYEQYF
cdr3_nt: TGTGCCAGCAGTCAGACAATTGCGCCTCCCTACGAGCAGTACTTC

clone_size: NA
j_call: TRBJ1-5
cdr3_length: 15
d_call: TRBD1
v_call: TRBV7-9
cdr3_aa: CASSATGGYNQPQHF
cdr3_nt: TGTGCCAGCAGCGCAACAGGGGGTTACAATCAGCCCCAGCATTTT

clone_size: NA
j_call: TRBJ1-1
cdr3_length: 14
d_call: TRBD1
v_call: TRBV2
cdr3_aa: CASMKGQANTEAFF
cdr3_nt: TGTGCCAGCATGAAGGGACAGGCGAACACTGAAGCTTTCTTT

clone_size: NA
j_call: TRBJ1-1
cdr3_length: 13
d_call: NA
v_call: TRBV6-4
cdr3_aa: CASRAGARTEAFF
cdr3_nt: TGTGCCAGTCGCGCAGGGGCACGAACTGAAGCTTTCTTT

clone_size: NA
j_call: TRBJ2-1
cdr3_length: 15
d_call: NA
v_call: TRBV29-1
cdr3_aa: CSARIRGLDYNEQFF
cdr3_nt: TGCAGCGCCCGAATTAGGGGACTTGATTACAATGAGCAGTTCTTC

clone_size: NA
j_call: TRBJ1-2
cdr3_length: 16
d_call: NA
v_call: TRBV18
cdr3_aa: CASSPLGRLRNYGYTF
cdr3_nt: TGTGCCAGCTCACCACTCGGACGACTAAGGAACTATGGCTACACCTTC

clone_size: few
j_call: TRBJ1-1
cdr3_length: 14
d_call: NA
v_call: TRBV30
cdr3_aa: CAWRYLGGVTEAFF
cdr3_nt: TGTGCCTGGAGATATTTAGGGGGGGTAACTGAAGCTTTCTTT

clone_size: NA
j_call: TRBJ2-7
cdr3_length: 16
d_call: TRBD2
v_call: TRBV5-1
cdr3_aa: CASSLQRSGGLYEQYF
cdr3_nt: TGCGCCAGCAGCTTACAAAGGAGCGGGGGACTCTACGAGCAGTACTTC

clone_size: NA
j_call: TRBJ1-1
cdr3_length: 15
d_call: NA
v_call: TRBV6-6
cdr3_aa: CASSVMPGHLSEAFF
cdr3_nt: TGTGCCAGCAGTGTTATGCCGGGACACCTCTCTGAAGCTTTCTTT

clone_size: NA
j_call: TRBJ2-1
cdr3_length: 16
d_call: TRBD2
v_call: TRBV5-1
cdr3_aa: CASSFLAGVSYNEQFF
cdr3_nt: TGCGCCAGCAGCTTCCTAGCGGGGGTATCCTACAATGAGCAGTTCTTC

clone_size: NA
j_call: TRBJ2-1
cdr3_length: 14
d_call: TRBD2
v_call: TRBV30
cdr3_aa: CAWTTRTSSNEQFF
cdr3_nt: TGTGCCTGGACCACTCGGACTAGCTCGAATGAGCAGTTCTTC

clone_size: NA
j_call: TRBJ2-1
cdr3_length: 15
d_call: TRBD2
v_call: TRBV7-2
cdr3_aa: CASSLASGDFNEQFF
cdr3_nt: TGTGCCAGCAGCTTAGCTAGCGGGGACTTCAATGAGCAGTTCTTC

clone_size: NA
j_call: TRBJ2-7
cdr3_length: 15
d_call: NA
v_call: TRBV5-5
cdr3_aa: CASSLVDLASYEQYF
cdr3_nt: TGTGCCAGCAGCTTGGTCGATTTAGCCTCCTACGAGCAGTACTTC

clone_size: few
j_call: TRBJ2-2
cdr3_length: 15
d_call: NA
v_call: TRBV6-5
cdr3_aa: CASSLRDSRGKELFF
cdr3_nt: TGTGCCAGCAGCCTTCGGGACTCCCGAGGAAAGGAGCTGTTTTTT

clone_size: NA
j_call: TRBJ2-7
cdr3_length: 15
d_call: TRBD2
v_call: TRBV5-1
cdr3_aa: CASSLGTSGSYEQYF
cdr3_nt: TGCGCCAGCAGCTTGGGGACTAGCGGGAGCTACGAGCAGTACTTC

clone_size: NA
j_call: TRBJ1-5
cdr3_length: 13
d_call: TRBD1
v_call: TRBV19
cdr3_aa: CATSDRGNQPQHF
cdr3_nt: TGTGCCACCTCGGACAGGGGCAATCAGCCCCAGCATTTT

clone_size: once
j_call: TRBJ1-1
cdr3_length: 17
d_call: NA
v_call: TRBV4-1
cdr3_aa: CASSQDGGRASSTEAFF
cdr3_nt: TGCGCCAGCAGCCAAGATGGCGGCAGGGCCTCGAGCACTGAAGCTTTCTTT

clone_size: few
j_call: TRBJ2-1
cdr3_length: 16
d_call: TRBD1
v_call: TRBV4-2
cdr3_aa: CASSQDRDRLYNEQFF
cdr3_nt: TGTGCCAGCAGCCAGGACCGGGACAGGCTCTACAATGAGCAGTTCTTC

clone_size: NA
j_call: TRBJ1-5
cdr3_length: 14
d_call: NA
v_call: TRBV2
cdr3_aa: CASSDLSGVQPQHF
cdr3_nt: TGTGCCAGCAGTGACTTGTCAGGGGTACAGCCCCAGCATTTT